This TCR beta chain was observed in a study of T cell repertoires in cytomegalovirus infection. About the research overall: TCR beta signatures that were public indicated CMV infection and matching HLA type.

Findings and caveats of the study: Cumulative public TCR beta family frequency identified carriers of CMV plus the relevant HLA. HLA-C-restricted CMV clonotypes gave the most frequent clonotype in two of eight donors.

TCRdb reanalysed the reads using MiXCR and keeps one entry per CDR3 protein. The sample has approximately 590,000 distinct CDR3 sequences; about 40% are singletons. V lost 4 bases to trimming and J lost 6 bases, with 18 bases between them. The CDR3 runs to 15 residues. Germline loops: CDR1 SGHNT, CDR2 YYREEE (reference sequence). As regards this clonotype: Its target is unknown.

The chain couples TRBV5-4 to TRBJ2-3; D is undetermined. The specimen comprised cultured PBMCs, sampled from culture after CMV antigen stimulation. The TCR sequence derives from a human donor in good health (CMV status not recorded). Some clones in this sample may be carry-over from other donors' samples. CDR3 sequence reads: CASSPLPSVGDTQYF. In nucleotides, the CDR3 is TGTGCCAGCAGCCCGCTCCCGTCCGTGGGGGATACGCAGTATTTT. The full variable domain, rest sourced from reference TRBV5-4 and TRBJ2-3, is ETGVTQSPTHLIKTRGQQVTLRCSSQSGHNTVSWYQQALGQGPQFIFQYYREEENGRGNFPPRFSGLQFPNYSSELNVNALELDDSALYLCASSPLPSVGDTQYFGPGTRLTVL.